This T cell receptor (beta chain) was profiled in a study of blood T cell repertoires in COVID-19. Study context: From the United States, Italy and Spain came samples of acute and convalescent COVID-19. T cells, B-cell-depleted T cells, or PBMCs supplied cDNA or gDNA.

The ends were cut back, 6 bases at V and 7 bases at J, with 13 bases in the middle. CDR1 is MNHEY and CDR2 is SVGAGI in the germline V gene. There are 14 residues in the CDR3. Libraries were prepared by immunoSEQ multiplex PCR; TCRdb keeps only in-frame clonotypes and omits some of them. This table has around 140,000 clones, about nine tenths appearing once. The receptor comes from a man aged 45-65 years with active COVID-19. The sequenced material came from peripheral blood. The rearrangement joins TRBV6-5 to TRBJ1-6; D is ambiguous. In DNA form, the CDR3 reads TGTGCCAGCAGGGGAGTTCAGGTGAATTCACCCCTCCACTTT. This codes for CASRGVQVNSPLHF.